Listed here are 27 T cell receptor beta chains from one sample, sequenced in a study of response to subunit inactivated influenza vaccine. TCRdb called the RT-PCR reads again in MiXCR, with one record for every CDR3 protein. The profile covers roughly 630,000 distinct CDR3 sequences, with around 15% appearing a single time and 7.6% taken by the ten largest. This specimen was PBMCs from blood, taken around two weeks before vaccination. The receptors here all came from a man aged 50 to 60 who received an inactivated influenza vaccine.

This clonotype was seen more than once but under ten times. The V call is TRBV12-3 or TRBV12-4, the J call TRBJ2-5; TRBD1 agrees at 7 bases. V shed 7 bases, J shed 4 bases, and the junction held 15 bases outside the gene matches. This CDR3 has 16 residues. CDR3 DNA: TGTGCCAGCACCTCGACAGGGCCCCTAAAAGGAGAGACCCAGTACTTC. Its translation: CASTSTGPLKGETQYF.

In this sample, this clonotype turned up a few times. CDR3 region: CASSRDPGPSYEQYF. The CDR3 region has the DNA TGTGCCAGCAGTCGAGATCCAGGGCCCTCCTACGAGCAGTACTTC. The J gene is TRBJ2-7, the V gene TRBV6-1; D may be TRBD1 (5 bases). The V end lost 5 bases, the J end lost 0 bases, and 14 bases lay between the germline ends. The CDR3 has 15 amino acids. Germline CDR1 and CDR2: MNHNS and SASEGT.

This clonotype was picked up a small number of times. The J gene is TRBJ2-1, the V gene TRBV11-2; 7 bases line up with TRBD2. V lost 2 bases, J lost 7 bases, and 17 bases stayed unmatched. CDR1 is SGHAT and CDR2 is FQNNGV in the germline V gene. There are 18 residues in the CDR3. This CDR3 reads CASSLLGFGLAEKNEQFF. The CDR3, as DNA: TGTGCCAGCAGCTTACTAGGATTCGGGCTAGCGGAAAAAAATGAGCAGTTCTTC.

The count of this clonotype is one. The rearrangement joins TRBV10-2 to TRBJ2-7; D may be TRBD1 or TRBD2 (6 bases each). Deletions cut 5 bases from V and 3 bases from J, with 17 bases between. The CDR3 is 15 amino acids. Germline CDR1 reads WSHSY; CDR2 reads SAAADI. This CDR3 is CASSRTRGPNYEQYF. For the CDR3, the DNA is TGCGCCAGCAGTCGGACCCGGGGGCCCAACTACGAGCAGTACTTC.

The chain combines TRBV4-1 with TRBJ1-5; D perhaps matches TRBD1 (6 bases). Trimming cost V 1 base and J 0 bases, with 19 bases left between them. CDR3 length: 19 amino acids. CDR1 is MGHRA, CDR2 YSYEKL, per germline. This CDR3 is CASSQVRDTAVYSNQPQHF. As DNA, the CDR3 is TGCGCCAGCAGCCAAGTCCGGGACACCGCAGTTTATAGCAATCAGCCCCAGCATTTT.

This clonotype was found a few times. CDR3: CAISELSPQTTYEQYF. Here the CDR3 DNA reads TGTGCCATCAGTGAGTTAAGTCCCCAGACAACTTACGAGCAGTACTTC. The chain has TRBV10-3 and TRBJ2-7; D uncertain. With 1 base removed from V and 4 bases from J, the gap between germline ends came to 17 bases. Germline V gene sequence: CDR1 ENHRY, CDR2 SYGVKD. The length of the CDR3 is 16 residues.

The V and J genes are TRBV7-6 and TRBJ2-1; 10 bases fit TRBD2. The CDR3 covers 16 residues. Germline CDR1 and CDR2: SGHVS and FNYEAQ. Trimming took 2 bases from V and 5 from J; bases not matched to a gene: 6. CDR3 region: CASSLRSGRTNNEQFF. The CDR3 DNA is TGTGCCAGCAGCTTACGTAGCGGGAGGACGAACAATGAGCAGTTCTTC.

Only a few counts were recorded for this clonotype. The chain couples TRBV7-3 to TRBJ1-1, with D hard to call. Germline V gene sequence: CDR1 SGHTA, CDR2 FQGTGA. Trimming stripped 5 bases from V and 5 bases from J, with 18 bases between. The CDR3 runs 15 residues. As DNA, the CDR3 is TGTGCCAGCAGCCCCCTGGGTGGGGTGCGAACTGAAGCTTTCTTT. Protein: CASSPLGGVRTEAFF.

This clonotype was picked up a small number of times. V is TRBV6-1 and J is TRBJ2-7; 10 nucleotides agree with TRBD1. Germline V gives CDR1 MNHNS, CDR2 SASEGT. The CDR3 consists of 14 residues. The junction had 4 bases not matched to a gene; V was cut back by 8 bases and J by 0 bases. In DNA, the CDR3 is TGTGCCAGCGGTAGACAGGGGGCCTCCTACGAGCAGTACTTC. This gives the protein CASGRQGASYEQYF.

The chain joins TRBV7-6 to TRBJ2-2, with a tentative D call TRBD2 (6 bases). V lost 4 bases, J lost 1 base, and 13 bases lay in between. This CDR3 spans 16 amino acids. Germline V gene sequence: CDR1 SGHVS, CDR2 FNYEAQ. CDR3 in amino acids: CASSSPPAGNTGELFF. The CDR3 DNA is TGTGCCAGCAGCTCCCCCCCAGCGGGGAACACCGGGGAGCTGTTTTTT. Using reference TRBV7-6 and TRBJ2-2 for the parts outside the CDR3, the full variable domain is GAGVSQSPRYKVTKRGQDVALRCDPISGHVSLYWYRQALGQGPEFLTYFNYEAQQDKSGLPNDRFSAERPEGSISTLTIQRTEQRDSAMYRCASSSPPAGNTGELFFGEGSRLTVL.

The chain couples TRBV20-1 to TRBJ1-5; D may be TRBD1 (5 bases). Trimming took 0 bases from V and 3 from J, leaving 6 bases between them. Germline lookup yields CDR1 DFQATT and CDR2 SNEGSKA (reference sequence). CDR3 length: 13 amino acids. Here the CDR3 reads CSAREGVNQPQHF. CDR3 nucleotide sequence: TGCAGTGCTAGAGAGGGGGTCAATCAGCCCCAGCATTTT.

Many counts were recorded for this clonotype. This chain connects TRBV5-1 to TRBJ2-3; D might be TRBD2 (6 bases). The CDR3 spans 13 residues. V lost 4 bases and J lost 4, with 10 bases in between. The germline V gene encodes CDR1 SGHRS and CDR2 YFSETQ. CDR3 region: CASSRGLPDTQYF. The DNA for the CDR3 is TGCGCCAGCAGCCGGGGACTCCCAGATACGCAGTATTTT.

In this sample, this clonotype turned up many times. CDR3 in DNA: TGTGCCAGCAGCTCCGGGACTAGCGGGTTCAATGAGCAGTTCTTC. It encodes CASSSGTSGFNEQFF. V usage is TRBV7-9 and J usage is TRBJ2-1; 12 positions agree with TRBD2. CDR3 size: 15 residues. The V gene's germline CDR1 is SEHNR and CDR2 FQNEAQ (reference sequence). V lost 4 bases and J lost 6; bases outside the gene matches: 4.

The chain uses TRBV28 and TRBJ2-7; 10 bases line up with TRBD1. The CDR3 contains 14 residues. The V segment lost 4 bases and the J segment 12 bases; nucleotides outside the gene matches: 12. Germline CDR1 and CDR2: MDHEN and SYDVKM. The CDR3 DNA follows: TGTGCCAGCAGTTCAAGGGACAGGGGATATAGTCTGTACTTC. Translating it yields CASSSRDRGYSLYF. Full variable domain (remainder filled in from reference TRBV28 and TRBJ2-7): DVKVTQSSRYLVKRTGEKVFLECVQDMDHENMFWYRQDPGLGLRLIYFSYDVKMKEKGDIPEGYSVSREKKERFSLILESASTNQTSMYLCASSSRDRGYSLYFGPGTRLTVT.

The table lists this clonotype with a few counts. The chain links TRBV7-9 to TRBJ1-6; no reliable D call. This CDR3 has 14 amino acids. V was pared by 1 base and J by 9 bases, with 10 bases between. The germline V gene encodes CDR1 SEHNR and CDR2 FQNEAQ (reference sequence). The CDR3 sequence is CASSLGAIGSPLHF. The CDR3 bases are TGTGCCAGCAGCTTAGGGGCGATCGGTTCACCCCTCCACTTT.

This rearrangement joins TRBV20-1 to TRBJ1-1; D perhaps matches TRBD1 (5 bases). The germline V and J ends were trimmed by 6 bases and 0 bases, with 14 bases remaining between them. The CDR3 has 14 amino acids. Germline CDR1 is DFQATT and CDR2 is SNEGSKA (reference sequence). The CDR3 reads CSARRGVMNTEAFF. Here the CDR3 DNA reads TGCAGTGCCAGAAGGGGCGTTATGAACACTGAAGCTTTCTTT.

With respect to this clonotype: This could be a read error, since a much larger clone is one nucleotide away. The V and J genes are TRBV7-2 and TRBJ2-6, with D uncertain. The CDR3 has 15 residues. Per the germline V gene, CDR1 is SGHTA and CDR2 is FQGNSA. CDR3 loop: CASSLVSSGDNVLTF. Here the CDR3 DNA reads TGTGCCAGCAGCTTAGTATCCTCTGGGGACAACGTCCTGACTTTC.

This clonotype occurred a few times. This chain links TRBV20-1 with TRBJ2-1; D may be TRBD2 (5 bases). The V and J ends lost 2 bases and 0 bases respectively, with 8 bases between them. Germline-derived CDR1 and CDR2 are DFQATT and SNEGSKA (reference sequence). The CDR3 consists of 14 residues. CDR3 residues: CSARLTNSYNEQFF. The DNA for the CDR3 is TGCAGTGCTAGACTGACTAACTCCTACAATGAGCAGTTCTTC.

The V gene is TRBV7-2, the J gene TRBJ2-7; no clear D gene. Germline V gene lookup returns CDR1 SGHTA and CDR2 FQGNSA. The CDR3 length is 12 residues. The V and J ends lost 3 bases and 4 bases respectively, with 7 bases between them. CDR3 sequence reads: CASSFRPYEQYF. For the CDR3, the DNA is TGTGCCAGCAGCTTCAGACCTTACGAGCAGTACTTC.

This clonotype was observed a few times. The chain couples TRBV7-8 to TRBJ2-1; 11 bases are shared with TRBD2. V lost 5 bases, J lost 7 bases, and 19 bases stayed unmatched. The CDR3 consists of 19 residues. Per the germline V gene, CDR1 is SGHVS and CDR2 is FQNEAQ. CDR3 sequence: CASSPPLRLTSGSRNEQFF. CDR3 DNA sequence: TGTGCCAGCAGCCCACCTCTCAGACTAACTAGCGGGAGTAGGAATGAGCAGTTCTTC.

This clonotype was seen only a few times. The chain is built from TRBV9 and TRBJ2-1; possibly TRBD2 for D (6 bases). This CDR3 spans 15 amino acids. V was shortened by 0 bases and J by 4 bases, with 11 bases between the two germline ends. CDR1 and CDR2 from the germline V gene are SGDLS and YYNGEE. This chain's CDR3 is CASSVEGLLYNEQFF. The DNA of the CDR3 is TGTGCCAGCAGCGTAGAGGGACTTCTATACAATGAGCAGTTCTTC.

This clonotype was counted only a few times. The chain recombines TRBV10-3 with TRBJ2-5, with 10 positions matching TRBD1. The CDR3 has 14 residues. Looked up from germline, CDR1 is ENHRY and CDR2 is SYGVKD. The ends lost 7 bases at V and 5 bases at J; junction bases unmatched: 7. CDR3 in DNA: TGTGCCATCAAATCGACAGGGGGCGGGGAGACCCAGTACTTC. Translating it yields CAIKSTGGGETQYF.

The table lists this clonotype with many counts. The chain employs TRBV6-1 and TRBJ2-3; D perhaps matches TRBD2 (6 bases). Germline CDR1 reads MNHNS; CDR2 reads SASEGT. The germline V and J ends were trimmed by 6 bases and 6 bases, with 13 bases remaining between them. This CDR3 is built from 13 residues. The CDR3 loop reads CASRGGVPDTQYF. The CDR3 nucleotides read TGTGCCAGCAGAGGAGGGGTACCGGATACGCAGTATTTT.

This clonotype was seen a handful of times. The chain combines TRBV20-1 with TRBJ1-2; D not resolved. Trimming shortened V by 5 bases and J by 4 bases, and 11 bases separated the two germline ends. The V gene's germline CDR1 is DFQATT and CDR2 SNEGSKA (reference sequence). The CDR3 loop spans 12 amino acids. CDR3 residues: CSAVDRGYGYTF. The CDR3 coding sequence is TGCAGTGCTGTTGACCGGGGCTATGGCTACACCTTC.

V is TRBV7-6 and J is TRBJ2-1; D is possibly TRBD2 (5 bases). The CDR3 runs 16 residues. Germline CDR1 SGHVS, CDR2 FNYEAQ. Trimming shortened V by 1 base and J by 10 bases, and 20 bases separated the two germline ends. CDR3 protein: CASSLGWLRGSREQFF. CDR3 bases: TGTGCCAGCAGCTTAGGATGGTTGCGCGGGTCGCGGGAGCAGTTCTTC.

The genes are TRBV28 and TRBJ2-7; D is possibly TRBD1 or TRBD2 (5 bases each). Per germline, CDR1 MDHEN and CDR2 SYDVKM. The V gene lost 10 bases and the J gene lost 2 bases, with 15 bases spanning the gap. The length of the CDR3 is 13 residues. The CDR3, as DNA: TGTGCCACCTTCCCCCAGGGAGCCTACGAGCAGTACTTC. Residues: CATFPQGAYEQYF.

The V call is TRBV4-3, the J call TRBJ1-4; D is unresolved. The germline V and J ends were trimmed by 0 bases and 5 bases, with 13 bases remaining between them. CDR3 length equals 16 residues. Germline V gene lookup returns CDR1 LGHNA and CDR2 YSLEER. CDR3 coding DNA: TGCGCCAGCAGCCAAGATCTCCAGACCACGAATGAAAAACTGTTTTTT. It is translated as CASSQDLQTTNEKLFF.